This T cell receptor beta chain was recovered during a study of shared clonotypes between healthy human individuals. Whole-study context: A couple of women and a few men aged 18 to 49 served as donors.

There are 14 residues in the CDR3. Germline CDR1 LNHDA, CDR2 SQIVND (reference sequence). V lost 7 bases, J lost 0 bases, and 10 bases lay in between. Genomic DNA (from each subset) was split evenly across several immunoSEQ plates. Measured with immunoSEQ multiplex PCR; TCRdb has only the in-frame clones, and not every one. The table includes roughly 2,500,000 clones, over 85% detected once. This clone showed up just a few times. J is TRBJ1-5 and V is TRBV19; D not resolved. This TCR came from a man between 18 and 35 years old in good health. Some clones in this sample may be carry-over from other donors' samples. The source material was naive CD4+ T cells from PBMCs. Subset noted: CD45RA+ positively selected. The CDR3 region is CASTQRYSNQPQHF. The CDR3 coding sequence is TGTGCCAGTACCCAGAGATATAGCAATCAGCCCCAGCATTTT.